This TCR beta chain appears in the sequencing data of a study of blood T cells in healthy people across ages. This clonotype was detected many times. Using a J-beta primer mix together with a sample-barcoded 5' primer, a second PCR was run for roughly 7 to 11 cycles. TCRdb used MiXCR to reprocess the 5' RACE reads, holding one entry per CDR3 protein. The repertoire holds about 1.1 million distinct CDR3 sequences, with 30% to 40% as singletons. Germline V gives CDR1 SGHTA, CDR2 FQGNSA. V lost 5 bases, J lost 5 bases, and 5 bases stayed unmatched. CDR3 length: 14 residues. The authors isolated at least 6 million PBMCs per sample.

This TCR was sampled from a man aged 18 to 29 in good health. The V call is TRBV7-2, the J call TRBJ1-4; TRBD1 matches 7 bases. The specimen was blood. The CDR3 region has the DNA TGTGCCAGCAGCATTAAGACAGGGAATGAAAAACTGTTTTTT. As protein: CASSIKTGNEKLFF.